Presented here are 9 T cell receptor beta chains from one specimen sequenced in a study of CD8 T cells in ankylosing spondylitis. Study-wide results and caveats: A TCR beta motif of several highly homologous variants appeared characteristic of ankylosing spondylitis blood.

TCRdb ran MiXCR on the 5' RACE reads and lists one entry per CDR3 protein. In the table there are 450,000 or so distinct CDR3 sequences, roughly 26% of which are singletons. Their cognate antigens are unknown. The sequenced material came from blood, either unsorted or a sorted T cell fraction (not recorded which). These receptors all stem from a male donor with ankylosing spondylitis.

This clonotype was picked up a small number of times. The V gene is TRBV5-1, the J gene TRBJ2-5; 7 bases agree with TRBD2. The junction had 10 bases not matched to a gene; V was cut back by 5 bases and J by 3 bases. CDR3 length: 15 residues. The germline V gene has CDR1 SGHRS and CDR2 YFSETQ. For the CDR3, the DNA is TGCGCCAGCAGTCCGGGAGGCCCAGCAGAAGAGACCCAGTACTTC. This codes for CASSPGGPAEETQYF. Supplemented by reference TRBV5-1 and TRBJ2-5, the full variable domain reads KAGVTQTPRYLIKTRGQQVTLSCSPISGHRSVSWYQQTPGQGLQFLFEYFSETQRNKGNFPGRFSGRQFSNSRSEMNVSTLELGDSALYLCASSPGGPAEETQYFGPGTRLLVL.

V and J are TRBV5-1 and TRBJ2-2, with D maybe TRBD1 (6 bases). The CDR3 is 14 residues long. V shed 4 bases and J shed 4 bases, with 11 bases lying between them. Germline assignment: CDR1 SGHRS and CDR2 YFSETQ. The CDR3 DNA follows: TGCGCCAGCAGCCCAGGGGACCTCACCGGGGAGCTGTTTTTT. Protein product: CASSPGDLTGELFF.

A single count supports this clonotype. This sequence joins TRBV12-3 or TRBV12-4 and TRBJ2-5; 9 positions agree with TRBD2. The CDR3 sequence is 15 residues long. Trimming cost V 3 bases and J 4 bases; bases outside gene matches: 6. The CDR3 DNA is TGTGCCAGCAGTTTTAAGCGGGAGGAGAGAGAGACCCAGTACTTC. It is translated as CASSFKREERETQYF.

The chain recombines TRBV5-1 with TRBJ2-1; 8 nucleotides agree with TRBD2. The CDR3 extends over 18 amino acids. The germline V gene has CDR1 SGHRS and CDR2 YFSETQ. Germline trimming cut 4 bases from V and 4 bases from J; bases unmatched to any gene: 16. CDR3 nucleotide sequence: TGCGCCAGCAGCGGGACCTCCGGGAGGGTAGCGGATTACAATGAGCAGTTCTTC. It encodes CASSGTSGRVADYNEQFF.

In nucleotides, the CDR3 is TGTGCCAGCAGTTTGCTCGGGGCGGTCAAGACTGAAGCTTTCTTT. It codes for CASSLLGAVKTEAFF. The chain has TRBV6-2 or TRBV6-3 and TRBJ1-1; D possibly corresponds to TRBD1 (5 bases). Trimming cost V 4 bases and J 5 bases, with 17 bases left between them. CDR1 is MNHEY, CDR2 SVGEGT, per germline. CDR3 length: 15 residues.

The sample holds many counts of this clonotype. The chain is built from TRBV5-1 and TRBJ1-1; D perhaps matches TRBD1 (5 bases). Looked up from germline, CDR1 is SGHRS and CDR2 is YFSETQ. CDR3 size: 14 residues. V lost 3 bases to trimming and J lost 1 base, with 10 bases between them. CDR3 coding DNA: TGCGCCAGCAGCTGGGACGGAGGGAACACTGAAGCTTTCTTT. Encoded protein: CASSWDGGNTEAFF.

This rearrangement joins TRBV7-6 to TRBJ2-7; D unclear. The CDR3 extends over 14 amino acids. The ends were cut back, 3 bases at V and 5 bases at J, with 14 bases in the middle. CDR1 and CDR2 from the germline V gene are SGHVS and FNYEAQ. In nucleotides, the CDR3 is TGTGCCAGCAGCTTCAGTCAGGCACGGAACGAGCAGTACTTC. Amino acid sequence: CASSFSQARNEQYF.

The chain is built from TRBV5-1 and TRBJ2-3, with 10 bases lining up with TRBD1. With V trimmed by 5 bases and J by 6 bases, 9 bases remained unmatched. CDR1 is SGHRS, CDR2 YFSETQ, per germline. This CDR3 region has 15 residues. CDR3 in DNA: TGCGCCAGCAGTGACTACGACAGGGGGCTCGATACGCAGTATTTT. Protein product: CASSDYDRGLDTQYF. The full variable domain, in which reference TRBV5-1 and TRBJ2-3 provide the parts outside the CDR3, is KAGVTQTPRYLIKTRGQQVTLSCSPISGHRSVSWYQQTPGQGLQFLFEYFSETQRNKGNFPGRFSGRQFSNSRSEMNVSTLELGDSALYLCASSDYDRGLDTQYFGPGTRLTVL.

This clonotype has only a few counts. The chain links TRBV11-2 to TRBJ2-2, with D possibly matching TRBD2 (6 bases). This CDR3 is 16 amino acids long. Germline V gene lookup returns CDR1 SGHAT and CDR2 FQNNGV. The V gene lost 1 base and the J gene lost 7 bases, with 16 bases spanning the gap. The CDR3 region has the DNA TGTGCCAGCAGCTTAGTGGTTAGCCGGGGGATCGGGGAGCTGTTTTTT. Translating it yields CASSLVVSRGIGELFF.